These 27 T cell receptor beta chains came from one sample sequenced in a study of cytomegalovirus exposure and HLA in healthy donors. Primers included in the PCR were 60 Vbeta and 13 Jbeta primers. Profiling relied on immunoSEQ multiplex PCR, and the TCRdb table lists in-frame clones only, not all of them. The sample contains approximately 160,000 clones, roughly 75% of which appear only once. The sample taken for sequencing was PBMCs. These receptors all come from a woman in her forties or fifties in good health and CMV-seropositive.

This chain joins TRBV9 and TRBJ1-2; D possibly corresponds to TRBD1 (5 bases). The germline CDR1 and CDR2 sequences are SGDLS and YYNGEE. The V end was cut by 0 bases, the J end by 1 base, with 10 bases between. The CDR3 length is 15 residues. CDR3 residues: CASSVGGGFNYGYTF. In DNA form, the CDR3 reads TGTGCCAGCAGCGTAGGGGGGGGTTTTAACTATGGCTACACCTTC.

This chain links TRBV7-8 with TRBJ1-2; maybe TRBD1 (5 bases). The CDR3 length is 16 residues. Germline CDR1 reads SGHVS; CDR2 reads FQNEAQ. Trimming left V 4 bases short and J 2 bases short, with 17 bases between. The CDR3: CASSSRRDDLNYGYTF. CDR3 nucleotides: TGTGCCAGCAGCTCCCGGAGGGACGATTTAAACTATGGCTACACCTTC. Supplemented by reference TRBV7-8 and TRBJ1-2, the full variable domain reads GAGVSQSPRYKVAKRGQDVALRCDPISGHVSLFWYQQALGQGPEFLTYFQNEAQLDKSGLPSDRFFAERPEGSVSTLKIQRTQQEDSAVYLCASSSRRDDLNYGYTFGSGTRLTVV.

J is TRBJ2-2 and V is TRBV7-9; 9 bases line up with TRBD1. The CDR3 consists of 15 residues. The junction had 7 bases not matched to a gene; V was cut back by 5 bases and J by 6 bases. From germline, CDR1 is SEHNR and CDR2 FQNEAQ (reference sequence). CDR3 in amino acids: CASSARTGAAGELFF. The CDR3 bases are TGTGCCAGCAGCGCGCGGACAGGGGCGGCCGGGGAGCTGTTTTTT.

This clone was counted once. The chain has TRBV7-9 and TRBJ2-7; tentative D call: TRBD1 (6 bases). Trimming removed 7 bases from V and 4 bases from J, with 14 bases in between. The germline gives CDR1 SEHNR, CDR2 FQNEAQ (reference sequence). CDR3 length equals 13 residues. The CDR3 reads CASTRTDRYEQYF. The CDR3 coding sequence is TGTGCCAGCACCAGAACTGACAGGTACGAGCAGTACTTC.

The chain uses TRBV7-9 and TRBJ2-1, with D tentatively TRBD2 (6 bases). Germline values: CDR1 SEHNR, CDR2 FQNEAQ (reference sequence). V gave up 5 bases and J gave up 8 bases, with 19 bases separating them. The CDR3 has 15 residues. The CDR3 here is CASSPTSSFGHEQFF. For the CDR3, the DNA is TGTGCCAGCAGCCCGACTAGTTCCTTTGGCCATGAGCAGTTCTTC.

The chain uses TRBV4-2 and TRBJ2-7; TRBD1 aligns across 9 bases. J gave up 3 bases and V 1 base, and 10 bases lay outside the gene matches. The CDR3 sequence is 17 residues long. The germline CDR1 and CDR2 sequences are LGHNA and YNFKEQ. The CDR3 sequence is CASSQGHSGQGVYEQYF. The CDR3 nucleotides read TGTGCCAGCAGCCAAGGTCATTCGGGACAGGGTGTCTACGAGCAGTACTTC.

The chain combines TRBV28 with TRBJ2-7, with a tentative D call TRBD1 (5 bases). Looked up from germline, CDR1 is MDHEN and CDR2 is SYDVKM. V was clipped by 4 bases and J by 1 base, with 20 bases between them. CDR3 length: 17 residues. The CDR3 region has the DNA TGTGCCAGCAGTTCAAGACCTGGGGCAGGGTGGTCCTACGAGCAGTACTTC. As protein: CASSSRPGAGWSYEQYF.

CDR3 residues: CASSYQLEAFF. In DNA form, the CDR3 reads TGTGCCAGCAGTTATCAGTTGGAAGCTTTCTTT. The chain links TRBV6-5 to TRBJ1-1, with unresolved D. This CDR3 is 11 amino acids long. V was trimmed by 3 bases and J by 8 bases, leaving 7 bases between them. Germline V gives CDR1 MNHEY, CDR2 SVGAGI.

This clone was detected only once. V and J are TRBV20-1 and TRBJ1-1; 7 positions match TRBD1. The J segment lost 8 bases and the V segment lost 5 bases, leaving 5 bases of the junction unmatched. CDR1 is DFQATT, CDR2 SNEGSKA, per germline (reference sequence). The CDR3 extends over 11 amino acids. As DNA, the CDR3 is TGCAGTGCTCAACAGGGGCGGGAAGCTTTCTTT. Translated: CSAQQGREAFF.

The rearrangement uses TRBV27 and TRBJ1-2; unclear D gene. The germline V and J ends were trimmed by 6 bases and 3 bases, with 17 bases remaining between them. The CDR3 is 15 amino acids. CDR1 and CDR2 (germline): MNHEY, SMNVEV (reference sequence). Here the CDR3 DNA reads TGTGCCAGCAGGGAAGGGAGGGCGGTCGACTATGGCTACACCTTC. Its translation is CASREGRAVDYGYTF.

The chain carries TRBV7-2 and TRBJ2-7; 8 bases align to TRBD1. Germline V lookup: CDR1 SGHTA, CDR2 FQGNSA. This CDR3 region has 17 residues. Unmatched junction bases numbered 13, after V lost 1 base and J lost 5 bases. Here the CDR3 DNA reads TGTGCCAGCAGCTTAGAAATCTTGGACAGGGAAAGAGACGAGCAGTACTTC. Translating gives CASSLEILDRERDEQYF.

In this sample, this clone turned up once. The gene calls are TRBV4-1 and TRBJ1-2, with D possibly being TRBD1 (5 bases). Germline V gene sequence: CDR1 MGHRA, CDR2 YSYEKL. The CDR3 loop spans 11 amino acids. V was pared by 5 bases and J by 6 bases, with 7 bases between. In DNA form, the CDR3 reads TGCGCCAGCAGCGGAGGGGATGGCTACACCTTC. Protein: CASSGGDGYTF.

V and J are TRBV6-5 and TRBJ2-7; TRBD1 aligns across 10 bases. V lost 2 bases to trimming and J lost 7 bases; unmatched junction nucleotides: 8. Germline V gives CDR1 MNHEY, CDR2 SVGAGI. The CDR3 runs to 15 residues. DNA for the CDR3: TGTGCCAGCAGTTACGTCGGGACAGGGGCTATGGAGCAGTACTTC. Its translation: CASSYVGTGAMEQYF.

The chain joins TRBV18 to TRBJ2-5, with no clear D. Germline values: CDR1 KGHSH, CDR2 LQKENI. The CDR3 contains 14 residues. Trimming took off 5 bases at V and 1 base at J, with 11 bases between the two ends. The CDR3 DNA reads TGTGCCAGCTCATCTAACCCGATCCAAGAGACCCAGTACTTC. It is translated as CASSSNPIQETQYF.

The CDR3 reads CASSQESGQGIYGYTF. CDR3 DNA: TGTGCCAGCAGCCAAGAATCGGGACAGGGAATCTACGGCTACACCTTC. The chain carries TRBV4-2 and TRBJ1-2, with 9 bases fitting TRBD1. V was pared by 0 bases and J by 8 bases, with 10 bases of the junction left unmatched. Germline CDR1 and CDR2: LGHNA and YNFKEQ. This CDR3 region has 16 residues.

The chain couples TRBV18 to TRBJ2-7, with D tentatively TRBD2 (5 bases). The CDR3 is 14 amino acids. Trimming stripped 0 bases from V and 3 bases from J, with 9 bases between. CDR1 and CDR2 (germline): KGHSH, LQKENI. CDR3 sequence (DNA): TGTGCCAGCTCACCACCCGGGAAGGTCTACGAGCAGTACTTC. Its translation: CASSPPGKVYEQYF.

This clone has just one count. The gene calls are TRBV28 and TRBJ2-1, with D maybe TRBD1 (7 bases). Germline V gene sequence: CDR1 MDHEN, CDR2 SYDVKM. V lost 6 bases to trimming and J lost 8 bases, with 23 bases between them. This CDR3 contains 16 residues. The CDR3 reads CASRLTGTYIGDEQFF. The CDR3 DNA follows: TGTGCCAGCAGATTGACAGGGACTTATATTGGCGATGAGCAGTTCTTC.

The chain has TRBV28 and TRBJ2-5, with 9 bases fitting TRBD1. CDR1 and CDR2 (germline): MDHEN, SYDVKM. The CDR3 consists of 15 residues. V was pared by 8 bases and J by 2 bases, with 9 bases of the junction left unmatched. This CDR3 reads CASGGIGTGQETQYF. The CDR3 region has the DNA TGTGCCAGCGGTGGAATTGGGACAGGGCAAGAGACCCAGTACTTC.

This clone was observed a handful of times. This chain uses TRBV19 with TRBJ2-7, with TRBD1 matching over 7 bases. Per germline, CDR1 LNHDA and CDR2 SQIVND (reference sequence). The V segment lost 10 bases and the J segment 9 bases; nucleotides outside the gene matches: 15. The CDR3 length is 13 residues. The CDR3 region has the DNA TGTGCCACCAGATCAGGGGGAACGAGTGGGCAGTACTTC. This codes for CATRSGGTSGQYF. Supplemented by reference TRBV19 and TRBJ2-7, the full variable domain reads DGGITQSPKYLFRKEGQNVTLSCEQNLNHDAMYWYRQDPGQGLRLIYYSQIVNDFQKGDIAEGYSVSREKKESFPLTVTSAQKNPTAFYLCATRSGGTSGQYFGPGTRLTVT.

The chain carries TRBV5-1 and TRBJ2-7, with TRBD1 as a possible D gene (6 bases). Germline V gives CDR1 SGHRS, CDR2 YFSETQ. V lost 0 bases and J 3 bases, leaving 13 bases between the germline ends. CDR3 size: 15 residues. CDR3 sequence (DNA): TGCGCCAGCAGCTTGGTTGTGACAGGCAACTACGAGCAGTACTTC. Translation gives CASSLVVTGNYEQYF. Filled out from reference TRBV5-1 and TRBJ2-7, the complete variable domain reads KAGVTQTPRYLIKTRGQQVTLSCSPISGHRSVSWYQQTPGQGLQFLFEYFSETQRNKGNFPGRFSGRQFSNSRSEMNVSTLELGDSALYLCASSLVVTGNYEQYFGPGTRLTVT.

The CDR3 coding sequence is TGTGCCAGCAGTTCCGACAGGGCCAATCAGCCCCAGCATTTT. It yields the protein CASSSDRANQPQHF. The chain uses TRBV5-4 and TRBJ1-5; the match to TRBD1 covers 7 bases. Trimming removed 5 bases from V and 3 bases from J; junction bases left unmatched: 5. The CDR3 has 14 amino acids. Germline V lookup: CDR1 SGHNT, CDR2 YYREEE (reference sequence).

The chain employs TRBV14 and TRBJ2-3, with TRBD1 matching over 7 bases. The CDR3 loop spans 16 amino acids. The germline V gene has CDR1 SGHDN and CDR2 FVKESK. Trimming removed 0 bases from V and 2 bases from J; junction bases left unmatched: 5. The CDR3 DNA reads as TGTGCCAGCAGCCAAGATCCGGGACAGTACACAGATACGCAGTATTTT. It specifies CASSQDPGQYTDTQYF.

The genes are TRBV5-1 and TRBJ2-3, with TRBD2 identical over 11 bases. V was pared by 0 bases and J by 2 bases, with 8 bases of the junction left unmatched. The CDR3 totals 18 residues. Germline values: CDR1 SGHRS, CDR2 YFSETQ. The CDR3: CASSLVLASGGNTDTQYF. CDR3 nucleotide sequence: TGCGCCAGCAGCTTGGTCTTGGCTAGCGGGGGGAACACAGATACGCAGTATTTT.

Comment on this clone: The germline gene is not matched at one end of the junction; a read error may be the cause. This chain links TRBV5-1 with TRBJ2-5; 11 positions match TRBD2. Germline CDR1 SGHRS, CDR2 YFSETQ. The CDR3 length is 13 residues. The DNA of the CDR3 is TGCGCCAGCAACTTGGATAGACTAGCGGGACAGTACTTC. As protein: CASNLDRLAGQYF.

The V call is TRBV5-1, the J call TRBJ2-2, with TRBD2 identical over 9 bases. Trimming at V came to 2 bases and at J to 6 bases, leaving 5 bases not matched to a gene. The length of the CDR3 is 15 residues. CDR1 is SGHRS, CDR2 YFSETQ, per germline. Here the CDR3 reads CASSFLAGNAGELFF. The DNA for the CDR3 is TGCGCCAGCAGCTTCCTAGCGGGAAATGCCGGGGAGCTGTTTTTT. The full variable domain, its missing parts supplied by reference TRBV5-1 and TRBJ2-2, is KAGVTQTPRYLIKTRGQQVTLSCSPISGHRSVSWYQQTPGQGLQFLFEYFSETQRNKGNFPGRFSGRQFSNSRSEMNVSTLELGDSALYLCASSFLAGNAGELFFGEGSRLTVL.

The chain has TRBV5-1 and TRBJ2-2; D unclear. Trimming left V 4 bases short and J 0 bases short, with 13 bases between. Germline CDR1 reads SGHRS; CDR2 reads YFSETQ. The CDR3 has 16 amino acids. The CDR3 region has the DNA TGCGCCAGCAGCCTCTACTTAGGAGCGAACACCGGGGAGCTGTTTTTT. Translating it yields CASSLYLGANTGELFF. Variable domain in full (rest from reference TRBV5-1 and TRBJ2-2): KAGVTQTPRYLIKTRGQQVTLSCSPISGHRSVSWYQQTPGQGLQFLFEYFSETQRNKGNFPGRFSGRQFSNSRSEMNVSTLELGDSALYLCASSLYLGANTGELFFGEGSRLTVL.

As to this clone: One junction end disagrees with the germline gene, perhaps due to a read error. The chain uses TRBV7-9 and TRBJ1-1; 7 bases are shared with TRBD1. CDR3 length equals 17 residues. The V gene's germline CDR1 is SEHNR and CDR2 FQNEAQ (reference sequence). The CDR3 reads CSSSLYGRGDMNTEAFF. For the CDR3, the DNA is TGTTCCAGCAGCTTATACGGCAGGGGGGATATGAACACTGAAGCTTTCTTT. Based on the CDR3 plus reference TRBV7-9 and TRBJ1-1, the full variable domain is DTGVSQNPRHKITKRGQNVTFRCDPISEHNRLYWYRQTLGQGPEFLTYFQNEAQLEKSRLLSDRFSAERPKGSFSTLEIQRTEQGDSAMYLCSSSLYGRGDMNTEAFFGQGTRLTVV.